The clone carrying this TCR beta chain was seen at least ten times. In TCRdb, the reads were re-called with MiXCR into one record per CDR3 protein. Of under 65,000 distinct CDR3 sequences in the sample, around 6.7% were seen once. The sample is drawn from a study of patients with pleural tuberculosis. CDR3 length equals 12 residues. Trimming stripped 3 bases from V and 9 bases from J, with 11 bases between. The V and J genes are TRBV12-3 or TRBV12-4 and TRBJ2-5; unclear D gene. This sequence originates from a human donor with pleural tuberculosis. The CDR3 coding sequence is TGTGCCAGCAGTTTCGAATCAAGGGCCCAGTACTTC. Protein: CASSFESRAQYF.